This T cell receptor beta chain emerged from a study of cytomegalovirus exposure and HLA in healthy donors. A word on this clone: Its specificity is unknown.

Findings and limits, study-wide: Researchers counted around 180 TCR beta chains as cytomegalovirus-associated.

The protocol was immunoSEQ multiplex PCR, while the TCRdb copy is restricted to in-frame clones and leaves out a portion. Here the sample spans approximately 180,000 clones, about 89% being singletons. This CDR3 has 19 amino acids. Trimming cost V 3 bases and J 0 bases; bases outside gene matches: 14. The germline CDR1 and CDR2 sequences are KGHSH and LQKENI. The sample comprised PBMCs. The J gene is TRBJ1-3, the V gene TRBV18, with 7 positions matching TRBD1. The clonotype comes from a young man in good health and CMV-seropositive. Written as DNA, the CDR3 is TGTGCCAGCTCACCCACGTACCTCGGTAGGGACAGCTCTGGAAACACCATATATTTT. It translates to CASSPTYLGRDSSGNTIYF.